These 4 T cell receptor beta chains were sequenced from one sample in a study of T cells after yellow fever vaccination. TCRdb fed the 5' RACE reads into MiXCR, producing one record per CDR3 protein. Of around 530,000 distinct CDR3 sequences listed, around 16% were seen once; the top ten hold approximately 15%. The sequencing here drew on PBMCs, taken roughly 5 days after the first yellow fever vaccination. Receptor source: a man aged 18 to 35 who received the YFV17D yellow fever vaccine.

The V call is TRBV7-9, the J call TRBJ2-3, with TRBD2 matching 8 bases. Germline CDR1 and CDR2: SEHNR and FQNEAQ (reference sequence). There are 15 residues in the CDR3. V shed 6 bases, J shed 0 bases, and the junction held 5 bases outside the gene matches. The DNA of the CDR3 is TGTGCCAGCAGTGCACTAGCGGTTAGCACAGATACGCAGTATTTT. It yields the protein CASSALAVSTDTQYF.

This clonotype occurred a few times. One end of the junction fails to match germline, which may point to a read error. The chain links TRBV11-2 to TRBJ1-3; 7 bases fit TRBD1. This CDR3 is built from 17 residues. CDR1 is SGHAT and CDR2 is FQNNGV in the germline V gene. The CDR3 DNA follows: TGTGCCAGCAGCGTAGACGAAGGGGGCTCAGGGTGGAACACCATATATTTT. Translating gives CASSVDEGGSGWNTIYF.

This clonotype was seen only a few times. This chain joins TRBV20-1 and TRBJ2-1; D possibly corresponds to TRBD2 (5 bases). The CDR3 extends over 15 amino acids. The V gene lost 0 bases and the J gene lost 2 bases, with 11 bases spanning the gap. The germline V gene encodes CDR1 DFQATT and CDR2 SNEGSKA (reference sequence). CDR3 amino acids: CSARDPGSPYNEQFF. The DNA of the CDR3 is TGCAGTGCTAGAGATCCGGGATCCCCCTACAATGAGCAGTTCTTC.

This clonotype was found a few times. The genes are TRBV12-3 or TRBV12-4 and TRBJ2-3; TRBD2 matches at 9 bases. The junction had 8 bases not matched to a gene; V was cut back by 3 bases and J by 4 bases. The CDR3 is 16 amino acids. For the CDR3, the DNA is TGTGCCAGCAGTTTTTGGGCGGGGGGGGAACCAGATACGCAGTATTTT. This encodes CASSFWAGGEPDTQYF.